The entry that follows covers one T cell receptor beta chain sequence. Its antigen is not known. The germline V and J ends were trimmed by 4 bases and 5 bases, with 15 bases remaining between them. CDR1 and CDR2 (germline): SNHLY, FYNNEI. CDR3 size: 14 residues. This record belongs to a study of T cells in narcolepsy. Using immunoSEQ multiplex PCR, the repertoire was profiled, and TCRdb retains in-frame clones only, with some absent. Found here are tens of thousands of clones, 75% to 85% of them singletons; the top ten hold 2% to 3%. General study findings and limits: Some memory CD4+ repertoires had no autoreactive clone sequences. Autoreactive clonotypes reportedly recurred in blood of same and different patients, not controls. Comparing one patient's CSF and blood CD4+ clonotypes highlighted HCRT- and TRIB2-specific autoreactive clonotypes.

This chain connects TRBV2 to TRBJ2-7; the D gene is possibly TRBD2 (6 bases). The sequence was obtained from a human donor with narcolepsy. What was sequenced was CD45RA- memory CD4+ T cells from PBMCs. CDR3 sequence: CASSAIWGVHEQYF. In DNA, the CDR3 is TGTGCCAGCAGTGCCATCTGGGGGGTACACGAGCAGTACTTC.